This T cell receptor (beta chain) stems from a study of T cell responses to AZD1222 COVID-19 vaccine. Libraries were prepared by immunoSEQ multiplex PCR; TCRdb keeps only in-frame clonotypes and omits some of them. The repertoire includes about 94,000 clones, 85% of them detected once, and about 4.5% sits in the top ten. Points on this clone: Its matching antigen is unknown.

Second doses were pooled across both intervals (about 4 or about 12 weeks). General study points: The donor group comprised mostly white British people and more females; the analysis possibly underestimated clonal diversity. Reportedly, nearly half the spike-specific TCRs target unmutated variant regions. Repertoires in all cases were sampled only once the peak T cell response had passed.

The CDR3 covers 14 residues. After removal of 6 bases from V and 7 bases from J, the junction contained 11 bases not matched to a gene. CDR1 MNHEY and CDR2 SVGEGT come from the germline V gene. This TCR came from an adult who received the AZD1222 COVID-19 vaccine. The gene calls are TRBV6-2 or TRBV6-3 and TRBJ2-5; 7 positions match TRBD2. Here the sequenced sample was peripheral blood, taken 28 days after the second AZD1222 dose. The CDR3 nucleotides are TGTGCCAGCAGCTTACCTATTTCGGGAGGGACCCAGTACTTC. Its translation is CASSLPISGGTQYF.